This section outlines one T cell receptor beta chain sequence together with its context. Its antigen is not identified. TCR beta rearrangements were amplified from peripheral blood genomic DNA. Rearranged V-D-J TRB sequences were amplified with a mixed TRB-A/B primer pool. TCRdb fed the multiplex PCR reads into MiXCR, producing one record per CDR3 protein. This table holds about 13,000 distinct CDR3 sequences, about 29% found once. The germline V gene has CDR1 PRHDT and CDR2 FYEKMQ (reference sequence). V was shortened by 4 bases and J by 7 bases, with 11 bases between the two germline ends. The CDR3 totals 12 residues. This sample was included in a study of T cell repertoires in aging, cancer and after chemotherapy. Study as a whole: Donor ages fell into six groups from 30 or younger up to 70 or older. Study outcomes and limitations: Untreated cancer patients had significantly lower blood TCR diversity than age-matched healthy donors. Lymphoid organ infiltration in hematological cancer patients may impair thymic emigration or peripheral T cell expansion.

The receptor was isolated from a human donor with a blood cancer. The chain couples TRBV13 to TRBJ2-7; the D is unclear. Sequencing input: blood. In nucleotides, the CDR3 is TGTGCCAGCAGCTCCTTGGGGTGGGAGCAGTACTTC. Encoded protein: CASSSLGWEQYF.